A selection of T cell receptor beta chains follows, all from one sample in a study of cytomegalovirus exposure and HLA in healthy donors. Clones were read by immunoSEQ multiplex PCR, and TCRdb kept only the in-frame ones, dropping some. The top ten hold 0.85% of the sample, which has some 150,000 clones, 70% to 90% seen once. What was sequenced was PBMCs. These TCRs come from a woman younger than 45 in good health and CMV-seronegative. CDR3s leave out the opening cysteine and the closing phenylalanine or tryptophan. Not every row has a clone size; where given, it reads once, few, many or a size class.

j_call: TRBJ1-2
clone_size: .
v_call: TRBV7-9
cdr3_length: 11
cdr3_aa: ASSPTGIDGYT

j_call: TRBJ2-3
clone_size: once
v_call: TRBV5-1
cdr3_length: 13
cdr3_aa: ASSLTAGSTDTQY

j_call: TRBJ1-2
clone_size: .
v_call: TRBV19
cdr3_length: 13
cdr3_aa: ASSMFGQAGYGYT

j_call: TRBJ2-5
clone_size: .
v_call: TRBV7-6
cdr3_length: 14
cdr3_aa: ASSKGLAGVVETQY

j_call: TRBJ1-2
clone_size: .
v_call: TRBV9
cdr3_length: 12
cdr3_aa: ASSDSRVLFSYT

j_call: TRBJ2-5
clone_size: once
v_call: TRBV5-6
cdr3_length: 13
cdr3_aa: ASSPLAGRQETQY

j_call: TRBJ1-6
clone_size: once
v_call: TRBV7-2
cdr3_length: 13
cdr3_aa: ASSLGTARNSPLH

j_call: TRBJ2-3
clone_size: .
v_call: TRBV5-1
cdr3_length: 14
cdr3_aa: ASSLAQRGITDTQY

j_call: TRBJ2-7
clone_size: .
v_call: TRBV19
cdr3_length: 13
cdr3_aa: ASSIDRGQGVKQY

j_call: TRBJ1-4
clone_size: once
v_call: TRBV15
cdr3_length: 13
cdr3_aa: ATSRPQGSNEKLF

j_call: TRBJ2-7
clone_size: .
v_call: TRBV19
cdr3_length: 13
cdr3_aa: ASSIGGSRNYEQY

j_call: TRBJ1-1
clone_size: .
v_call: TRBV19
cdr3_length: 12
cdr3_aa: ASSIGRGPTEAF

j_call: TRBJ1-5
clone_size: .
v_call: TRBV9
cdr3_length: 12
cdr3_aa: ASSGEGDGEPQH

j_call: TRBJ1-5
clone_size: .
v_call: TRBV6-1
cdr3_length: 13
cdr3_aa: ASSVGTGGKQPQH

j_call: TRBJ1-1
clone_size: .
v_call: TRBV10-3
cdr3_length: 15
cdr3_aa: AISELSPGSVNTEAF

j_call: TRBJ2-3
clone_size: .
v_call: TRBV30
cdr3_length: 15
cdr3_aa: AWSVRDRGLGTDTQY

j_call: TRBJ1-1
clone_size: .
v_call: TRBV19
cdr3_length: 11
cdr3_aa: ASSTTGPTEAF

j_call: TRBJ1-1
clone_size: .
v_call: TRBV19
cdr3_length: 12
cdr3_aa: ASSIPTRWAEAF

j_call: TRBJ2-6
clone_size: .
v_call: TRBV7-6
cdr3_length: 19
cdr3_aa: ASRLSPNRGPNRSGANVLT

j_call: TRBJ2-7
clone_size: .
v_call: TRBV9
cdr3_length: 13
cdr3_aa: ASSAPAGVVGEQY

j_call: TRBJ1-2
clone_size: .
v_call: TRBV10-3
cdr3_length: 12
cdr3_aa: AISESAANYGYT

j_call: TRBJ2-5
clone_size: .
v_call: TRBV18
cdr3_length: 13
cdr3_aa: ASAKDRGGTETQY

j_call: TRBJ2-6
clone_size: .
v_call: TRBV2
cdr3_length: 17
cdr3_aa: ASSDFEEGPLSGANVLT

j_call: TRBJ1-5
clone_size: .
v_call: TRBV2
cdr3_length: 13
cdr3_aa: ASSPGQGSNQPQH

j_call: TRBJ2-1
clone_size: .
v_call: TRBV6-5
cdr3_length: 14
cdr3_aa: ASSSPAGPSYNEQF

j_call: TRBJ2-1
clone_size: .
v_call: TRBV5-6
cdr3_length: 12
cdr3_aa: ASSLRGGINEQF

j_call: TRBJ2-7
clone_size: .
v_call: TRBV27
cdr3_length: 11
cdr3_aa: ASSPQGVYEQY

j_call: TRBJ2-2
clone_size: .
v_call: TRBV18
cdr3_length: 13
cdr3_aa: ASSPPAGHTGELF

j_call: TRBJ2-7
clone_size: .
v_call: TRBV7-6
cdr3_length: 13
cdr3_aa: ASSLVSGFNDEQY

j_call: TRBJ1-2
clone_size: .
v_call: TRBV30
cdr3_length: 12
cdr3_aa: AWSPGGVTYGYT

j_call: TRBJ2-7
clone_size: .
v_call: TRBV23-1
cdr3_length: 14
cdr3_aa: ASSRLPGQGPYEQY

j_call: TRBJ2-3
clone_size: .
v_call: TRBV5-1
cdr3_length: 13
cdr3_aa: ASSSGTRATDTQY

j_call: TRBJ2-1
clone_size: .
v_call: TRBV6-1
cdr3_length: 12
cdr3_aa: ASNPDRSYNEQF

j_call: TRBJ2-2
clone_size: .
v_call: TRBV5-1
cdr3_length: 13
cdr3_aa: ASSLVAVNTGELF

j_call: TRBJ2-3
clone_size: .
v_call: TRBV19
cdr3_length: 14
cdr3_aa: ASSPGLAGGKDTQY

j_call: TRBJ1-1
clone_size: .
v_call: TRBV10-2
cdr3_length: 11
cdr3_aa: ATGQSMNTEAF

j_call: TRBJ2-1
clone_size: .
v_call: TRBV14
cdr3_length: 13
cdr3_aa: ASSPPSGGWNEQF

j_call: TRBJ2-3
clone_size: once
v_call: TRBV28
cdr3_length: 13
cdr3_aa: ASSSLRETLDTQY

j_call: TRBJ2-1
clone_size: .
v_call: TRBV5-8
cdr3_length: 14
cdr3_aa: ASSPKSVWVYNEQF

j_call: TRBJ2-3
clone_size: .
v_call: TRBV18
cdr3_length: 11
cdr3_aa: ATVAGAGDTQY

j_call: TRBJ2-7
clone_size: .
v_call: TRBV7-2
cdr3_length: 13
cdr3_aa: ASSSGAGGTYEQY

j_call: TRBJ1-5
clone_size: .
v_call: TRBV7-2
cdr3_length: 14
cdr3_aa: ASSLAGADRNQPQH

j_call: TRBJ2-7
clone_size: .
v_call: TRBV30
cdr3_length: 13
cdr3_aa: AWSVDPGTSAEQY

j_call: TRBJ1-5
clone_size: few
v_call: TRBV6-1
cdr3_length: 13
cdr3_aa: ASSEENGNHQPQH

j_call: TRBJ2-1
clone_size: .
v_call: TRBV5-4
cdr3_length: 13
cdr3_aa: ASSLGQGSLNEQF

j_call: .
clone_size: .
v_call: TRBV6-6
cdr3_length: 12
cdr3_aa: ASSGSGSSYEQY

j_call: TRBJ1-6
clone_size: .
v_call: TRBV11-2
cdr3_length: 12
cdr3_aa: ASRVTGQRSPLH

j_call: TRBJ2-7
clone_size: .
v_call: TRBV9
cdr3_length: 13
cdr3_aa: ASSDSDISPYEQY

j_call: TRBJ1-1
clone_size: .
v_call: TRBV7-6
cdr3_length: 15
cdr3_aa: ASSLSQWDRVSAEAF

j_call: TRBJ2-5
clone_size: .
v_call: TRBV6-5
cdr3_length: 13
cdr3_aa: ASSRLAGGQETQY

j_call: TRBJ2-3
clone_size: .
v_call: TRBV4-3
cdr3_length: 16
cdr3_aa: ASSQEWGRTGLTDTQY

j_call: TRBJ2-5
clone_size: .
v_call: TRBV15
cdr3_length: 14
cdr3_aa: ATSRAGRGLQETQY

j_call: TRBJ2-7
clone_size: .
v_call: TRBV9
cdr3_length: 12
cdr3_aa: ASSPRQGAYEQY

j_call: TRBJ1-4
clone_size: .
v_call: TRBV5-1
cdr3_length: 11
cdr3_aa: ASGGGTDEKLF

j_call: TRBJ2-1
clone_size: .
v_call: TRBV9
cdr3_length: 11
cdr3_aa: ASSPLRRNEQF

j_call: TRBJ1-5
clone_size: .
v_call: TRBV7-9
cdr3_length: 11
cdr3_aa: ASSQTVNQPQH

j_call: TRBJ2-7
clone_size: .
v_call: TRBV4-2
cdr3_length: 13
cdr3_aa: ASSQVGTGIYEQY

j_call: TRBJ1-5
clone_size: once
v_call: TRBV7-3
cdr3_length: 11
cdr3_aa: ASSLLQGSPQH

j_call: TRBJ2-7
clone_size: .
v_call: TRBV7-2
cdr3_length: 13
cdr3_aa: ASSRGQVLANEQY

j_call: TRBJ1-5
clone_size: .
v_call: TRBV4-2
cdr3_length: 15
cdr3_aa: ASSQGPGSMGNQPQH